This T cell receptor (beta chain) was identified in a study of Graves' ophthalmopathy and Graves' hyperthyroidism. Study-wide results and limits: As the model predicted ophthalmopathy progression, it achieved a sensitivity of 70% to 71% and a specificity of approximately 72%.

Amplification targeted the TCR beta CDR3 regions, with RNA transcripts as the source material. First-round RT-PCR relied on HTBI primers, and a second-round multiplex PCR came next. TCRdb recomputed calls from the multiplex PCR reads with MiXCR, one row per CDR3 protein. This table has tens of thousands of distinct CDR3 sequences, around 48% appearing once. Germline CDR1 DFQATT, CDR2 SNEGSKA (reference sequence). The CDR3 is 19 amino acids. Patients with other autoimmune diseases, uncontrolled infections, pregnancy or lactation were excluded. Physicians reached a diagnosis by relying on clinical symptoms, serum thyroxine, TRAb, thyroid ultrasound and orbital computed tomography. The PBMCs used were ones drawn from over 9.5 ml of fresh peripheral blood. Details on this clonotype: What it binds is not known. The junction shows a germline mismatch at one end, possibly a read error.

Specimen: peripheral blood. J is TRBJ2-7 and V is TRBV20-1; 13 nucleotides line up with TRBD2. This TCR was recovered from an adult man with Graves' ophthalmopathy. As DNA, the CDR3 is TGCACTGCTAGAGCCCCCTCTTTGGAAGAGGGACTAGCGGGAATCGAGCAGTACTTC. Its protein is CTARAPSLEEGLAGIEQYF.